This T cell receptor beta chain was captured in a study of T cell responses to AZD1222 COVID-19 vaccine. General observations from the study: No repertoire was sampled before or during the peak T cell response, only after it. Donors, mostly white British, included more females; clonal diversity was possibly underestimated. A rise in Spike-specific TCR breadth and depth followed two AZD1222 doses.

Comments on this clone: Its specificity is not known.

Germline-derived CDR1 and CDR2 are PRHDT and FYEKMQ (reference sequence). The CDR3 consists of 15 residues. The germline V and J ends were trimmed by 2 bases and 3 bases, with 11 bases remaining between them. Method: immunoSEQ multiplex PCR; TCRdb's copy keeps in-frame clones and lacks some. Altogether 100,000 to 130,000 clones are present, 70% to 90% being singletons, with the ten largest covering around 3.2%. The sequence was collected from an adult in good health. This chain links TRBV13 with TRBJ2-1; no reliable D call. This specimen was peripheral blood, taken on day 0 of AZD1222 vaccination. The CDR3 coding sequence is TGTGCCAGCAGCTTAAGAAGCACCTACTACAATGAGCAGTTCTTC. Residues: CASSLRSTYYNEQFF.